This TCR beta chain was sequenced during a study of cytomegalovirus exposure and HLA in healthy donors. At the level of the study: A subsequent analysis stated that the approximately 120 validation repertoires were run on the same platform as the approximately 700 first-cohort repertoires.

Repertoires were generated with immunoSEQ multiplex PCR, while TCRdb's copy carries only in-frame clones and drops some. The sample gives 160,000 or so clones, approximately 86% of which show up once; 2.7% is in the top ten. This clone was seen once. Its antigen is unidentified. Overall study findings and caveats: Later, an analysis found that TCR clusters from the first cohort tended to co-occur in the roughly 110 validation repertoires. Altogether, around 160 TCR beta chains were recorded as cytomegalovirus-associated.

Donors were drawn from the approximately 130-subject validation cohort, separate from the approximately 700-subject first cohort. This clonotype was obtained from a man aged 18-30 years in good health and CMV-seropositive. Material: PBMCs.

The CDR3 sequence: CASSEAEPGWGEQYF. CDR3 in DNA: TGTGCCAGCAGTGAAGCCGAGCCAGGGTGGGGCGAGCAGTACTTC. V and J are TRBV2 and TRBJ2-7; maybe TRBD1 (5 bases). Germline CDR1 is SNHLY and CDR2 is FYNNEI. Trimming took off 0 bases at V and 6 bases at J, with 15 bases between the two ends. The CDR3 has 15 amino acids.